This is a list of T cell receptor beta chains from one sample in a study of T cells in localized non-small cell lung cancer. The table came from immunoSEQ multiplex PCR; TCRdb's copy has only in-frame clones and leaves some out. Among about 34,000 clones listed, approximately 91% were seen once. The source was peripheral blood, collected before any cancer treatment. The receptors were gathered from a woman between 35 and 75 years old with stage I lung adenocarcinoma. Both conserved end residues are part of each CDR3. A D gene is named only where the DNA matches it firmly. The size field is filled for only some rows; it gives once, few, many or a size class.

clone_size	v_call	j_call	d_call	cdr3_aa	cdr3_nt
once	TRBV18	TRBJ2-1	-	CASSPAQGSNEQFF	TGTGCCAGCTCACCGGCCCAAGGATCCAATGAGCAGTTCTTC
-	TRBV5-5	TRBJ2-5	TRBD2	CASSLALAGGQETQYF	TGTGCCAGCAGCTTGGCCCTAGCGGGGGGACAAGAGACCCAGTACTTC
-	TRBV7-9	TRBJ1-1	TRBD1	CASSSGQGNTEAFF	TGTGCCAGCAGCTCGGGACAGGGAAACACTGAAGCTTTCTTT
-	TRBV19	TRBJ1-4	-	CASIEGLGEKLFF	TGTGCCAGTATTGAGGGCCTGGGTGAAAAACTGTTTTTT
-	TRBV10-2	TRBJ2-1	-	CASSSPDGSSYNEQFF	TGCGCCAGCAGCTCCCCTGACGGGAGCTCCTACAATGAGCAGTTCTTC
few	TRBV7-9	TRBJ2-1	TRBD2	CASRPGLAGSYYNEQFF	TGTGCCAGCAGACCCGGACTAGCGGGGAGTTATTACAATGAGCAGTTCTTC
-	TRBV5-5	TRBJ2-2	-	CASSFYPASGGELFF	TGTGCCAGCAGCTTTTATCCTGCGAGTGGCGGGGAGCTGTTTTTT
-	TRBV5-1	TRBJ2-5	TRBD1	CASRGQGMRETQYF	TGCGCCAGCAGGGGACAGGGAATGAGGGAGACCCAGTACTTC
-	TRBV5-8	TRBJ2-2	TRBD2	CASSWAGGSNTGELFF	TGTGCCAGCAGCTGGGCGGGGGGCTCGAACACCGGGGAGCTGTTTTTT
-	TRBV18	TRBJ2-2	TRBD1	CASSPGQGANGELFF	TGTGCCAGCTCTCCGGGACAGGGGGCCAACGGGGAGCTGTTTTTT
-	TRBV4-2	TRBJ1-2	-	CASSQSRQTNYGYTF	TGTGCCAGCAGCCAAAGTCGACAGACAAACTATGGCTACACCTTC
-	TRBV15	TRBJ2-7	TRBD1	CATTPGQGSEQYF	TGTGCCACCACGCCGGGACAGGGATCCGAGCAGTACTTC
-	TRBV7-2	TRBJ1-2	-	CASSQPGGGRLGGYTF	TGTGCCAGCAGCCAGCCAGGTGGGGGGCGTTTAGGTGGCTACACCTTC
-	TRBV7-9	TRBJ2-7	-	CASSPPETNYEQYF	TGTGCCAGCAGCCCCCCAGAGACCAACTACGAGCAGTACTTC
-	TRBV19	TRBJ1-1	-	CASSIGRDTEAFF	TGTGCCAGTAGTATCGGCCGGGACACTGAAGCTTTCTTT
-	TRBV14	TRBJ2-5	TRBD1	CASSQEVGRGPERETQYF	TGTGCCAGCAGCCAAGAGGTCGGCAGGGGGCCCGAGCGAGAGACCCAGTACTTC
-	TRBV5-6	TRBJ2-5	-	CASDYGRGRETQYF	TGTGCCAGCGACTACGGGCGGGGGCGAGAGACCCAGTACTTC
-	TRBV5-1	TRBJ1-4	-	CASSGGGDEKLFF	TGCGCCAGCAGCGGGGGCGGGGATGAAAAACTGTTTTTT
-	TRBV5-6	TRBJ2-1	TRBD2	CASSLGLAWEQFF	TGTGCCAGCAGCTTGGGACTAGCGTGGGAGCAGTTCTTC